Sequencing of this TCR beta chain was carried out in a study of T cell responses to AZD1222 COVID-19 vaccine. The wider study: Second doses were pooled across both intervals (about 4 or about 12 weeks).

Data came from immunoSEQ multiplex PCR; TCRdb stores just in-frame clones and leaves some out. The table includes about 120,000 clones, about 90% detected once. Notes on this clone: Its antigen is unidentified.

Points from the study as a whole: In all cases, repertoires were sampled only after the peak T cell response. Clonal diversity may have been underestimated in mostly white British donors. Increases in Spike-specific TCR breadth and depth were seen after two AZD1222 doses.

V lost 3 bases, J lost 3 bases, and 7 bases lay in between. The CDR3 has 13 residues. In germline, CDR1 is SGHAT, CDR2 FQNNGV. Sequencing used peripheral blood, obtained on day 0 of AZD1222 vaccination. This TCR derives from an adult in good health. The V gene is TRBV11-2, the J gene TRBJ2-3, with unresolved D. In nucleotides, the CDR3 is TGTGCCAGCAGCTTGTACTTAACAGATACGCAGTATTTT. It yields the protein CASSLYLTDTQYF.